Included here is one T cell receptor beta chain sequence, with context. Trimming pared 0 bases from V and 1 base from J, leaving 7 bases between. Looked up from germline, CDR1 is LNHNV and CDR2 is YYDKDF (reference sequence). The CDR3 sequence is 16 residues long. These data are taken from a study of control samples from healthy donors and cancer patients. Here immunoSEQ multiplex PCR was the method, and the copy in TCRdb shows in-frame clones only, minus some. The data show around 84,000 clones, 75% to 85% seen once. The chain couples TRBV15 to TRBJ1-6, with D hard to call. Specimen: PBMCs. The TCR comes from a man in his sixties with head and neck cancer. The CDR3 nucleotides are TGTGCCACCAGCAGAGATTTCCGGTCCTATAATTCACCCCTCCACTTT. Amino acids: CATSRDFRSYNSPLHF.